The 25 T cell receptor beta chains listed next were all sequenced from one sample in a study of tumor-infiltrating lymphocytes in primary liver carcinoma. The authors took blood RNA from unsorted whole blood and also extracted germline DNA. Reverse transcription of about 500 ng total RNA with a constant-region primer produced TCR beta cDNA. Modified slightly, ARM-PCR produced TCR beta libraries over three nested multiplex PCR rounds. With TRBV1-TRBV30 forward primers and a C-beta reverse primer, the first two PCR rounds were run for nine to eleven cycles each. Each CDR3 protein is one row after TCRdb ran MiXCR on the multiplex PCR reads. The sample has 330,000 or so distinct CDR3 sequences, about 65% seen once. The sample consisted of peripheral blood. All receptors derive from a man aged 40-50 years with primary liver carcinoma and hepatitis B virus infection.

Notes on this clonotype: A read error may explain this, as a much larger clone is one base away. The rearrangement joins TRBV30 to TRBJ2-5; D not resolved. The germline V gene has CDR1 GTSNPN and CDR2 SVGIG (reference sequence). There are 11 residues in the CDR3. The CDR3: CAWSVDRTQHF. CDR3 nucleotide sequence: TGTGCCTGGAGTGTTGACCGGACCCAGCACTTC.

The CDR3 region has the DNA TGTGCCAGCAGCCCTCTGCGGGGGGCAGAGACCCAGTACTTC. As protein: CASSPLRGAETQYF. This chain connects TRBV6-5 to TRBJ2-5; 8 nucleotides line up with TRBD2. The germline gives CDR1 MNHEY, CDR2 SVGAGI. This CDR3 has 14 amino acids. The J segment lost 4 bases and the V segment lost 6 bases, leaving 7 bases of the junction unmatched.

This clonotype has at least ten counts. The gene calls are TRBV12-3 or TRBV12-4 and TRBJ1-1; D not resolved. The CDR3 length is 12 residues. Trimming left V 3 bases short and J 14 bases short, with 16 bases between. In DNA form, the CDR3 reads TGTGCCAGCAGTTTTCTAGGGCGAGATACGTTCTTT. Its translation is CASSFLGRDTFF.

To note about this clonotype: Just one base apart from a much larger clone, this may be a read error. The chain employs TRBV29-1 and TRBJ1-2; 9 nucleotides match TRBD1. The CDR3 runs 15 residues. CDR1 SQVTM and CDR2 ANQGSEA come from the germline V gene. The CDR3 loop is CSVPTGQGRSYRYTF. CDR3 nucleotides: TGCAGCGTTCCGACGGGACAGGGTAGGAGCTATCGCTACACCTTC.

This clonotype was seen a handful of times. This chain connects TRBV6-6 to TRBJ1-6; 9 nucleotides line up with TRBD1. Germline CDR1 reads MNHNY; CDR2 reads SVGAGI (reference sequence). The length of the CDR3 is 15 residues. Trimming at V came to 5 bases and at J to 6 bases, leaving 5 bases not matched to a gene. The CDR3 DNA follows: TGTGCCAGCAGTACCGGGACAGGGATTAATTCACCCCTCCACTTT. Its translation: CASSTGTGINSPLHF.

Notes on this clonotype: Its ends do not fully match the called genes, so a read error is possible. The chain employs TRBV11-2 and TRBJ2-7, with 10 positions matching TRBD2. There are 16 residues in the CDR3. Looked up from germline, CDR1 is SGHAT and CDR2 is FQNNGV. In nucleotides, the CDR3 is TGCGCCAGCAGCTTACGGACTAGCGGCCGAGCCTACGAGCAGCACTTC. This sequence encodes CASSLRTSGRAYEQHF.

With regard to this clonotype: This may be a read error, as it is one base from a much larger clone. The DNA of the CDR3 is TGTGCCAGCAGCTCAAGGGGACTCAATGGCTACACCTTC. It codes for CASSSRGLNGYTF. This sequence joins TRBV6-1 and TRBJ1-2, with D maybe TRBD1 (5 bases). Per the germline V gene, CDR1 is MNHNS and CDR2 is SASEGT. The CDR3 sequence is 13 residues long. The V end lost 6 bases, the J end lost 6 bases, and 14 bases lay between the germline ends.

This clonotype was counted between two and nine times. With a much larger clone just one base away, this may be a read error. The V call is TRBV29-1, the J call TRBJ2-7; 12 bases fit TRBD2. CDR1 and CDR2 (germline): SQVTM, ANQGSEA. The CDR3 contains 14 residues. The CDR3 bases are TGCAGCGTGACGACTAGCGGGAGCTCCTACAAGCAGTACTTC. Translated, it gives CSVTTSGSSYKQYF.

This clonotype was detected once. A much bigger clone sits one base away, suggesting this may be a read error. V usage is TRBV5-6 and J usage is TRBJ2-1; D call uncertain. The CDR3 is 13 residues long. CDR1 SGHDT and CDR2 YYEEEE come from the germline V gene. V shed 1 base and J shed 14 bases, with 16 bases lying between them. This chain's CDR3 is CASSLSSYIAKFF. The CDR3 DNA follows: TGTGCCAGCAGCTTGAGTTCGTACATCGCTAAGTTCTTC.

To note about this clonotype: An end of the junction differs from the germline gene, which may be a read error. The chain carries TRBV10-3 and TRBJ2-3, with D possibly being TRBD1 (6 bases). CDR1 ENHRY and CDR2 SYGVKD come from the germline V gene. This CDR3 spans 14 amino acids. The CDR3 reads CSAKLGHNTDMQYF. The CDR3 region has the DNA TGTTCCGCAAAACTGGGACACAACACAGATATGCAGTATTTT.

V and J are TRBV30 and TRBJ2-7; 9 bases fit TRBD2. Germline V gene sequence: CDR1 GTSNPN, CDR2 SVGIG (reference sequence). The CDR3 sequence is 15 residues long. Trimming removed 2 bases from V and 5 bases from J; junction bases left unmatched: 10. CDR3 sequence reads: CAWSKRGRAWHEQYF. CDR3 DNA sequence: TGTGCCTGGAGTAAGCGCGGGAGGGCCTGGCACGAGCAGTACTTC.

As regards this clonotype: The junction departs from germline at one end; a sequencing error may be responsible. The chain uses TRBV11-2 and TRBJ2-1; 8 bases agree with TRBD1. Germline values: CDR1 SGHAT, CDR2 FQNNGV. This CDR3 has 14 residues. The DNA of the CDR3 is TGTGCCAGAAGCTCCGAACAGGGGGGCAATGAGCAGTTCTTC. This sequence encodes CARSSEQGGNEQFF.

This clonotype is a singleton in its sample. Since a much larger clone is just one base distant, this may be a read error. The rearrangement joins TRBV6-2 or TRBV6-3 to TRBJ2-4; D is ambiguous. This CDR3 spans 13 amino acids. CDR1 MNHEY and CDR2 SVGEGT come from the germline V gene. Deletions cut 6 bases from V and 3 bases from J, with 9 bases between. CDR3 coding DNA: TGTGCCAGCAGCTACGCAGTCAAAAACATTCAGTACTTC. It specifies CASSYAVKNIQYF.

As concerns this clonotype: A much more abundant neighbour one base away suggests this may be a read error. V and J are TRBV6-5 and TRBJ1-2; D remains unclear. CDR3 length equals 13 residues. Germline V gene lookup returns CDR1 MNHEY and CDR2 SVGAGI. CDR3 DNA: TGTGCCAGCAGCAGGACTATGGGAGGTGGCTTCACCTTC. It codes for CASSRTMGGGFTF.

This clonotype was recorded many times. The V call is TRBV12-3 or TRBV12-4, the J call TRBJ1-4; TRBD1 might be the D (5 bases). The CDR3 is 14 residues long. Trimming removed 2 bases at V and 16 bases at J, with 20 bases between. CDR3 loop: CASSLLNGRTGPFF. The CDR3 nucleotides read TGTGCCAGCAGTTTATTAAACGGACGGACGGGGCCGTTTTTT.

This clonotype was recorded at least ten times. The chain couples TRBV6-2 or TRBV6-3 to TRBJ2-1, with TRBD2 matching over 14 bases. The trim removed 5 bases at V and 8 bases at J, leaving 11 bases unmatched. This CDR3 is built from 17 residues. Germline V CDR1 and CDR2: MNHEY, SVGEGT. The CDR3 DNA sequence: TGTGCCAGCAGTACCGGGACTAGCGGGAGAGGGGTGGATGAGCAGTTCTTC. This gives the protein CASSTGTSGRGVDEQFF.

There are a few counts of this clonotype. At one end, the junction sequence differs from germline, possibly due to a read error. The rearrangement links TRBV10-3 to TRBJ1-1, with D perhaps matching TRBD1 (6 bases). The CDR3 is 15 amino acids. Germline loops: CDR1 ENHRY, CDR2 SYGVKD. The CDR3 loop is CAVSRETGLNTEAFF. CDR3 DNA sequence: TGTGCCGTCAGTCGGGAGACAGGATTGAACACTGAAGCTTTCTTT.

Turning to this clonotype: The junction differs from germline at one of its ends, possibly a read error. V usage is TRBV11-1 and J usage is TRBJ2-5; D remains unclear. Per the germline V gene, CDR1 is SGHAT and CDR2 is FQDESV (reference sequence). The CDR3 runs to 13 residues. CDR3 region: CACSLNSPETQYF. CDR3 DNA: TGTGCCTGCAGCTTGAACAGCCCAGAGACCCAGTACTTC.

This rearrangement joins TRBV30 to TRBJ2-5, with D tentatively TRBD1 (6 bases). The V end was cut by 2 bases, the J end by 6 bases, with 19 bases between. This CDR3 is 15 amino acids long. Germline loops: CDR1 GTSNPN, CDR2 SVGIG (reference sequence). In DNA form, the CDR3 reads TGTGCCTGGAGTAACCGAGGGGGTACCATACAGACCCAGTACTTC. Amino acid sequence: CAWSNRGGTIQTQYF.

This clonotype was observed at least ten times. The chain links TRBV28 to TRBJ2-5; TRBD2 aligns across 10 bases. CDR3 size: 16 residues. V lost 5 bases and J lost 5; bases outside the gene matches: 11. Germline V lookup: CDR1 MDHEN, CDR2 SYDVKM. The CDR3 sequence: CASSQVLAGDGETQYF. The DNA of the CDR3 is TGTGCCAGCAGTCAGGTGCTAGCGGGAGATGGGGAGACCCAGTACTTC.

About this clonotype: A junction boundary mismatches the germline segment, possibly from a read error. V is TRBV5-4 and J is TRBJ2-1; 10 bases map to TRBD2. Germline CDR1 reads SGHNT; CDR2 reads YYREEE (reference sequence). The CDR3 extends over 13 amino acids. DNA of the CDR3: TGTGCCAGCAATTTAGCGGGAGGCAGCGAGCACTTCTTC. This translates into CASNLAGGSEHFF.

The chain uses TRBV12-3 or TRBV12-4 and TRBJ2-1; 7 positions match TRBD1. The CDR3 totals 14 residues. J lost 8 bases, V lost 6 bases, and 10 bases had no gene match. The CDR3 DNA reads as TGTGCCAGCAGCCGTCGACAGGGTATGGATGAGCAGTTCTTC. Encoded protein: CASSRRQGMDEQFF.

Worth noting for this clonotype: Since the CDR3 does not end with the conserved phenylalanine or tryptophan, this likely comes from a read error. Because the CDR3's place on the DNA is in doubt, the DNA is left out and the CDR3 is given as listed by TCRdb. This chain's CDR3 is CASSLDWNNEQFI. This chain uses TRBV11-2 with TRBJ2-1. Germline CDR1 and CDR2: SGHAT and FQNNGV. The CDR3 is 13 amino acids in total, end residues counted.

This chain uses TRBV29-1 with TRBJ2-1, with D perhaps TRBD2 (5 bases). The CDR3 sequence is 13 residues long. Germline CDR1 is SQVTM and CDR2 is ANQGSEA. Trimming took off 7 bases at V and 9 bases at J, with 19 bases between the two ends. This chain's CDR3 is CSAARRGNTEQFF. The DNA for the CDR3 is TGCAGCGCGGCCCGGAGAGGGAATACTGAGCAGTTCTTC.

This clonotype has more than one count but fewer than ten. A single base separates this from a much larger clone, so it may be a read error. The CDR3 DNA is TGCAGCGTTTTGGGTCACACTGAACCTTTCTTT. It yields the protein CSVLGHTEPFF. This chain uses TRBV29-1 with TRBJ1-1; the D is unclear. CDR1 is SQVTM and CDR2 is ANQGSEA in the germline V gene. The CDR3 covers 11 residues.